These 8 T cell receptor beta chains came from one sample sequenced in a study of blood T cell repertoires in COVID-19. TCRdb keeps only in-frame clones here, not all; method: immunoSEQ multiplex PCR. The sample includes about 90,000 clones, about 80% of them seen just once. Sequencing was carried out using peripheral blood. These TCRs come from a woman between 70 and 85 years old with acute or convalescent COVID-19.

This clone was detected only a few times. The V and J genes are TRBV3-1 (or the pseudogene TRBV3-2) and TRBJ1-1; 8 nucleotides agree with TRBD1. Germline V gene lookup returns CDR1 LGHDT and CDR2 YNNKEL (reference sequence). The CDR3 has 15 residues. V shed 4 bases and J 8 bases; nucleotides not matched to a gene: 12. In DNA, the CDR3 is TGTGCCAGCAGCCTTTGGGGGAGACAGGGGAAAGAAGCTTTCTTT. It translates to CASSLWGRQGKEAFF.

This clone was seen just once. The rearrangement joins TRBV28 to TRBJ2-7; tentative D call: TRBD1 (5 bases). Germline-derived CDR1 and CDR2 are MDHEN and SYDVKM. The length of the CDR3 is 15 residues. Between the trimmed V and J ends, which lost 3 bases and 1 base, there was a span of 13 bases. The CDR3 DNA is TGTGCCAGCAGTTTGAGGCAGGGAACTTCCTACGAGCAGTACTTC. Translated: CASSLRQGTSYEQYF. The whole variable domain, remainder taken from reference TRBV28 and TRBJ2-7, is DVKVTQSSRYLVKRTGEKVFLECVQDMDHENMFWYRQDPGLGLRLIYFSYDVKMKEKGDIPEGYSVSREKKERFSLILESASTNQTSMYLCASSLRQGTSYEQYFGPGTRLTVT.

The chain joins TRBV14 to TRBJ1-6, with no clear D. This CDR3 is 17 amino acids long. CDR1 SGHDN and CDR2 FVKESK come from the germline V gene. V was trimmed by 0 bases and J by 0 bases, leaving 9 bases between them. The CDR3 region has the DNA TGTGCCAGCAGCCAAGATGCGGGGAGCTCCTATAATTCACCCCTCCACTTT. Amino acid sequence: CASSQDAGSSYNSPLHF.

CDR3 nucleotide sequence: TGCAGCGTTCGGACAGGGGGGTCCTACGAGCAGTACTTC. It translates to CSVRTGGSYEQYF. The chain recombines TRBV29-1 with TRBJ2-7; TRBD1 matches 10 bases. CDR1 is SQVTM, CDR2 ANQGSEA, per germline. The CDR3 loop spans 13 amino acids. With V trimmed by 5 bases and J by 1 base, 2 bases remained unmatched.

This clone was detected only a few times. The CDR3 DNA reads as TGTGCCAGCAGCACGGGACAGGGTAGGAATGAGCAGTTCTTC. It encodes CASSTGQGRNEQFF. V is TRBV7-2 and J is TRBJ2-1, with 9 bases matching TRBD1. Unmatched junction bases numbered 6, after V lost 5 bases and J lost 7 bases. CDR1 and CDR2 from the germline V gene are SGHTA and FQGNSA. This CDR3 is 14 amino acids long.

This chain links TRBV10-2 with TRBJ2-7; TRBD1 matches at 7 bases. Germline CDR1 and CDR2: WSHSY and SAAADI. The ends lost 6 bases at V and 2 bases at J; junction bases unmatched: 4. The CDR3 runs 13 residues. CDR3 region: CASRWTGTYEQYF. DNA of the CDR3: TGCGCCAGCAGGTGGACAGGAACCTACGAGCAGTACTTC.

This clone is medium-sized within its sample. The chain joins TRBV7-3 to TRBJ2-7; 9 bases map to TRBD1. This CDR3 comprises 16 residues. V shed 5 bases, J shed 0 bases, and the junction held 8 bases outside the gene matches. Germline values: CDR1 SGHTA, CDR2 FQGTGA. This chain's CDR3 is CASSRHGQGPSYEQYF. The CDR3 DNA follows: TGTGCCAGCAGCCGGCATGGACAGGGGCCCTCCTACGAGCAGTACTTC. The variable domain in full, with the rest retrieved from reference TRBV7-3 and TRBJ2-7, is GAGVSQTPSNKVTEKGKYVELRCDPISGHTALYWYRQSLGQGPEFLIYFQGTGAADDSGLPNDRFFAVRPEGSVSTLKIQRTERGDSAVYLCASSRHGQGPSYEQYFGPGTRLTVT.

This rearrangement joins TRBV6-5 to TRBJ2-7; 11 bases fit TRBD1. This CDR3 contains 15 residues. J lost 5 bases, V lost 5 bases, and 8 bases had no gene match. Germline assignment: CDR1 MNHEY and CDR2 SVGAGI. The CDR3 DNA sequence: TGTGCCAGCAGTCCAAGGACAGGGGGCGCAGACGAGCAGTACTTC. This gives the protein CASSPRTGGADEQYF.